These 18 T cell receptor beta chains originate from one sample sequenced in a study of T cell clonotyping in hematopoietic cell transplantation. Assay: immunoSEQ multiplex PCR; the TCRdb copy retains only in-frame clones and omits some. The sample carries 17,000 or so clones, roughly 90% recorded once. Material for sequencing was peripheral blood mononuclear cells. The receptor set was obtained from a man aged 50-59 years in good health. Some clones in this sample may be carry-over from other donors' samples.

This rearrangement joins TRBV5-1 to TRBJ1-2; 9 nucleotides agree with TRBD1. The trim removed 5 bases at V and 2 bases at J, leaving 7 bases unmatched. Germline assignment: CDR1 SGHRS and CDR2 YFSETQ. The CDR3 has 15 residues. The chain's CDR3 is CASRLQGAENYGYTF. The CDR3 DNA follows: TGCGCCAGCAGGTTACAGGGGGCTGAGAACTATGGCTACACCTTC.

The V call is TRBV2, the J call TRBJ1-5; the D gene is possibly TRBD1 (5 bases). V was trimmed by 5 bases and J by 6 bases, leaving 20 bases between them. The CDR3 is 16 residues long. The germline V gene encodes CDR1 SNHLY and CDR2 FYNNEI. This CDR3 is CASSSRGQGRGQPQHF. The CDR3 DNA reads TGTGCCAGCAGTTCCAGAGGGCAGGGAAGGGGTCAGCCCCAGCATTTT.

In its sample, this clone was seen a few times. This sequence joins TRBV2 and TRBJ1-3; D gene uncertain. Germline V gene lookup returns CDR1 SNHLY and CDR2 FYNNEI. Between the trimmed V and J ends, which lost 3 bases and 5 bases, there was a span of 14 bases. CDR3 length: 15 residues. CDR3: CASSEDGWNRNTIYF. DNA for the CDR3: TGTGCCAGCAGTGAGGACGGCTGGAACCGAAACACCATATATTTT.

V and J are TRBV28 and TRBJ1-2; TRBD1 might be the D (6 bases). This CDR3 spans 13 amino acids. V was cut by 5 bases and J by 5 bases, with 12 bases left in between. From germline, CDR1 is MDHEN and CDR2 SYDVKM. DNA of the CDR3: TGTGCCAGCAGTACCGGGACACCTTATGGCTACACCTTC. Protein sequence: CASSTGTPYGYTF.

The chain has TRBV5-1 and TRBJ2-3; TRBD1 might be the D (6 bases). This CDR3 spans 16 amino acids. Trimming left V 4 bases short and J 3 bases short, with 18 bases between. The V gene's germline CDR1 is SGHRS and CDR2 YFSETQ. Here the CDR3 DNA reads TGCGCCAGCAGCAATAGTAGACAGGCAAGGACAGATACGCAGTATTTT. Its translation is CASSNSRQARTDTQYF. The full variable domain, with the rest looked up from reference TRBV5-1 and TRBJ2-3, is KAGVTQTPRYLIKTRGQQVTLSCSPISGHRSVSWYQQTPGQGLQFLFEYFSETQRNKGNFPGRFSGRQFSNSRSEMNVSTLELGDSALYLCASSNSRQARTDTQYFGPGTRLTVL.

The V gene is TRBV19, the J gene TRBJ2-3, with no clear D. Trimming stripped 3 bases from V and 2 bases from J, with 6 bases between. Germline assignment: CDR1 LNHDA and CDR2 SQIVND (reference sequence). The CDR3 consists of 13 residues. The CDR3 nucleotides read TGTGCCAGTAGTATCCCTTCCACAGATACGCAGTATTTT. It codes for CASSIPSTDTQYF.

The chain couples TRBV15 to TRBJ2-3, with 7 nucleotides matching TRBD1. V lost 5 bases and J lost 4; bases outside the gene matches: 6. Germline assignment: CDR1 LNHNV and CDR2 YYDKDF (reference sequence). The CDR3 sequence is 14 residues long. The CDR3 DNA reads as TGTGCCACCAGCGCCCGGCAGGGGGCAGATACGCAGTATTTT. Translated: CATSARQGADTQYF.

This chain links TRBV28 with TRBJ2-2; maybe TRBD1 (5 bases). This CDR3 has 14 amino acids. With 5 bases removed from V and 4 bases from J, the gap between germline ends came to 11 bases. The V gene's germline CDR1 is MDHEN and CDR2 SYDVKM. CDR3 protein: CASSQGWSTGELFF. The CDR3 coding sequence is TGTGCCAGCAGTCAGGGATGGAGCACCGGGGAGCTGTTTTTT.

This clone was found once. This sequence joins TRBV11-2 and TRBJ2-5; D is uncertain. The ends were cut back, 0 bases at V and 5 bases at J, with 4 bases in the middle. The germline V gene has CDR1 SGHAT and CDR2 FQNNGV. The CDR3 runs to 12 residues. The CDR3 DNA reads TGTGCCAGCAGCTTAGATCAGGAGACCCAGTACTTC. Its translation: CASSLDQETQYF.

The rearrangement links TRBV30 to TRBJ1-4; TRBD1 matches 8 bases. Trimming removed 0 bases from V and 0 bases from J; junction bases left unmatched: 15. Germline assignment: CDR1 GTSNPN and CDR2 SVGIG (reference sequence). The CDR3 loop spans 20 amino acids. CDR3 bases: TGTGCCTGGAGTGTACCTGTGGACAGGGTTGTTATTCCAACTAATGAAAAACTGTTTTTT. Translated: CAWSVPVDRVVIPTNEKLFF.

The V gene is TRBV5-1, the J gene TRBJ2-2, with D perhaps matching TRBD1 (6 bases). The length of the CDR3 is 15 residues. Germline V CDR1 and CDR2: SGHRS, YFSETQ. Trimming stripped 8 bases from V and 1 base from J, with 15 bases between. The CDR3 loop is CASLKGDRNTGELFF. Here the CDR3 DNA reads TGCGCCAGTCTAAAGGGGGATCGGAACACCGGGGAGCTGTTTTTT.

The gene calls are TRBV29-1 and TRBJ1-1; D perhaps matches TRBD1 (6 bases). From germline, CDR1 is SQVTM and CDR2 ANQGSEA. The CDR3 covers 12 residues. V lost 6 bases and J 1 base, leaving 9 bases between the germline ends. This CDR3 is CSVGGQNTEAFF. The CDR3 nucleotides read TGCAGCGTAGGGGGTCAGAACACTGAAGCTTTCTTT.

The chain links TRBV29-1 to TRBJ1-5; D possibly corresponds to TRBD1 (5 bases). Germline CDR1 is SQVTM and CDR2 is ANQGSEA. The CDR3 totals 14 residues. Between the trimmed V and J ends, which lost 4 bases and 7 bases, there was a span of 17 bases. This CDR3 is CSVGQGTRGQPQHF. The CDR3 nucleotides are TGCAGCGTTGGGCAGGGTACCCGGGGGCAGCCCCAGCATTTT.

The chain recombines TRBV9 with TRBJ2-7; no reliable D call. Trimming pared 1 base from V and 2 bases from J, leaving 13 bases between. The length of the CDR3 is 15 residues. Germline CDR1 SGDLS, CDR2 YYNGEE. Here the CDR3 DNA reads TGTGCCAGCAGCGTAACCGGTCAATACCCCTACGAGCAGTACTTC. Its translation is CASSVTGQYPYEQYF.

This clone was picked up one time. The V gene is TRBV10-3, the J gene TRBJ2-1; D is unresolved. The CDR3 has 11 residues. The germline CDR1 and CDR2 sequences are ENHRY and SYGVKD. The V gene lost 3 bases and the J gene lost 9 bases, with 6 bases spanning the gap. The CDR3 DNA reads as TGTGCCATCAGTGAAGTAGGTGAGCAGTTCTTC. Translated: CAISEVGEQFF.

V gene TRBV7-8 combines with J gene TRBJ2-7; 7 bases are a match to TRBD1. V shed 8 bases, J shed 0 bases, and the junction held 4 bases outside the gene matches. The CDR3 has 13 amino acids. Germline CDR1 reads SGHVS; CDR2 reads FQNEAQ. CDR3 protein: CASGQEPSYEQYF. CDR3 DNA: TGTGCCAGCGGACAGGAGCCCTCCTACGAGCAGTACTTC.

This clone was found once. The CDR3 loop is CASSLDGQPQHF. In nucleotides, the CDR3 is TGTGCCAGCAGCTTGGACGGTCAGCCCCAGCATTTT. The V gene is TRBV5-6, the J gene TRBJ1-5; D remains ambiguous. Germline CDR1 is SGHDT and CDR2 is YYEEEE. This CDR3 is 12 amino acids long. The ends were cut back, 0 bases at V and 6 bases at J, with 4 bases in the middle.

This sequence joins TRBV2 and TRBJ1-6; a possible D gene is TRBD1 (6 bases). The germline V gene encodes CDR1 SNHLY and CDR2 FYNNEI. V shed 2 bases and J shed 8 bases, with 13 bases lying between them. CDR3 length: 15 residues. CDR3 sequence reads: CASSESGQKHSPLHF. CDR3 bases: TGTGCCAGCAGTGAATCCGGACAGAAGCATTCACCCCTCCACTTT.